These T cell receptor beta chains were read from a single sample in a study of blood T cell repertoires in COVID-19. The repertoire was sequenced with immunoSEQ multiplex PCR; TCRdb's copy has only in-frame clones and lacks some. Here the sample spans about 34,000 clones, around 77% being singletons. The sample was peripheral blood. The receptors come from a human donor in a cohort sampled during active COVID-19. Both conserved end residues are part of each CDR3. D genes are given only for firm matches. Clone size appears in some rows only: once, few, many, or a class for an expanded clone.

D gene	J gene	clone size	V gene	CDR3 protein	CDR3 DNA
.	TRBJ2-3	.	TRBV29-1	CSASTWGEADTQYF	TGCAGCGCCTCAACCTGGGGGGAGGCAGATACGCAGTATTTT
.	TRBJ1-1	.	TRBV15	CATSRVLTDTEAFF	TGTGCCACCAGCAGAGTTTTGACAGACACTGAAGCTTTCTTT
TRBD1	TRBJ1-5	few	TRBV28	CASAGGWGNQPQHF	TGTGCCAGCGCAGGGGGGTGGGGCAATCAGCCCCAGCATTTT
.	TRBJ2-1	.	TRBV6-5	CASKVGRTDEQFF	TGTGCCAGCAAGGTGGGGAGAACGGATGAGCAGTTCTTC
TRBD2	TRBJ2-1	.	TRBV6-6	CASSRTSSYNEQFF	TGTGCCAGCAGTAGGACTAGTTCCTACAATGAGCAGTTCTTC
.	TRBJ1-6	.	TRBV2	CARTAAGVSYNSPLHF	TGTGCCAGGACCGCAGCGGGGGTCTCCTATAATTCACCCCTCCACTTT
.	TRBJ2-7	.	TRBV14	CASSQGPLVGSYEQYF	TGTGCCAGCAGCCAAGGCCCCCTAGTCGGGTCCTACGAGCAGTACTTC
TRBD1	TRBJ1-6	.	TRBV18	CASSEDRTNSPLHF	TGTGCCAGCTCGGAGGACAGGACTAATTCACCCCTCCACTTT
TRBD1	TRBJ1-1	.	TRBV4-1	CASRFTGGSPLEAFF	TGCGCCAGCAGGTTTACAGGGGGCTCCCCATTGGAAGCTTTCTTT
.	TRBJ2-7	.	TRBV28	CASSPGLPYEQYF	TGTGCCAGCAGTCCCGGACTACCGTACGAGCAGTACTTC
TRBD1	TRBJ1-2	.	TRBV27	CASSPENRGLRNGYTF	TGTGCCAGCAGCCCAGAGAACAGGGGGCTAAGGAATGGCTACACCTTC
.	TRBJ2-7	.	TRBV5-6	CASSLAQGLREQYF	TGTGCCAGCAGCTTGGCTCAGGGGCTTCGCGAGCAGTACTTC
TRBD2	TRBJ2-5	.	TRBV19	CATGTSGWETQYF	TGTGCCACCGGGACTAGCGGGTGGGAGACCCAGTACTTC
TRBD2	TRBJ2-1	.	TRBV7-8	CASSFLESGGYNEQFF	TGTGCCAGCAGCTTTCTTGAAAGCGGGGGTTACAATGAGCAGTTCTTC
.	TRBJ1-3	.	TRBV28	CASSLGGGNTIYF	TGTGCCAGCAGTTTGGGGGGGGGAAACACCATATATTTT
.	TRBJ1-6	.	TRBV14	CASSQERPLNNSPLHF	TGTGCCAGCAGCCAAGAGCGTCCACTTAATAATTCACCCCTCCACTTT
TRBD1	TRBJ1-1	.	TRBV27	CASSRRDRLGGEAFF	TGTGCCAGCAGTCGAAGGGACAGACTAGGGGGTGAAGCTTTCTTT